These T cell receptor beta chains were read from a single sample in a study of T cells after yellow fever vaccination. A single record per CDR3 protein comes from TCRdb applying MiXCR to the 5' RACE reads. The sample includes a few hundred thousand distinct CDR3 sequences, approximately 6.3% of them seen just once. Sample: CD4+ T cells sorted from PBMCs, taken on the day of the yellow fever booster vaccination. The receptors were sampled from a man younger than 40 who received the YFV17D yellow fever vaccine. Both conserved end residues are trimmed from each CDR3. Size values are once, few and many counts, or a class for expanded clones, and some rows have none.

clone size	J gene	V gene	CDR3 protein
few	TRBJ1-5	TRBV28	ASTEDRGLQPQH
few	TRBJ2-7	TRBV5-1	ASSWGQGSYEQY
.	TRBJ1-5	TRBV7-2	ASSARVGGGQPQH
few	TRBJ1-2	TRBV6-2/TRBV6-3	ASSYSSQGRYYGYT
few	TRBJ2-5	TRBV20-1	SARDLGSGGTQY
.	TRBJ2-3	TRBV25-1	ASSNGDTSPTDTQY
many	TRBJ2-3	TRBV10-3	AISEFTDTQY
.	TRBJ2-1	TRBV18	ASSGVPPNYNEQF
many	TRBJ2-1	TRBV28	ATSRWASGSNEQF
.	TRBJ2-1	TRBV10-3	AISESWDRAENVQF
many	TRBJ2-1	TRBV9	ASSVRLGLAGNSYNEQF
few	TRBJ2-7	TRBV11-2	ASRNWYEQY
.	TRBJ2-7	TRBV19	ASLPGRYGEQY
few	TRBJ2-4	TRBV28	ASRRTGEDIQY
many	TRBJ2-3	TRBV7-2	ASSSILAEGTDTQY
.	TRBJ1-2	TRBV20-1	SATSRDRAYGYT
.	TRBJ1-2	TRBV20-1	SARRDTSYGYT
many	TRBJ2-2	TRBV20-1	SGLAGVGGELF
.	TRBJ2-7	TRBV4-3	ASSQGPTIRYEQY
few	TRBJ1-1	TRBV30	AWTLPDRAWTEAF
many	TRBJ2-1	TRBV24-1	ATSTRQGSNEQF
.	TRBJ1-2	TRBV10-3	AIRDLPHSGGFYGYT
few	TRBJ2-2	TRBV4-2	ASSPAFSGSGDGELF
.	TRBJ2-1	TRBV11-2	ASSGTSGSGWQF
many	TRBJ2-1	TRBV3-1	ASSQDRDEQF
.	TRBJ2-5	TRBV5-4	ASSFPTQETQY
many	TRBJ2-1	TRBV11-2	ASSSGRLAGLNEQF
few	TRBJ2-2	TRBV7-7	ASTLHPGGNTGELF
.	TRBJ2-3	TRBV15	ATSRGTSALGGTDTQY
many	TRBJ2-1	TRBV5-1	ASSLGVAGPEGQF
.	TRBJ2-1	TRBV7-2	ASSLGSDNEQF
many	TRBJ2-7	TRBV15	ATSAQGGPYEQY
many	TRBJ1-2	TRBV5-4	ASSTQTGLLGYT
many	TRBJ2-5	TRBV7-9	ASRDGTPQETQY
few	TRBJ2-7	TRBV28	ASSSWTGGTYEQY
many	TRBJ1-1	TRBV6-5	ASSPHRGDGSDEAF
few	TRBJ2-7	TRBV12-3/TRBV12-4	ASRLGQTYEQY
few	TRBJ2-1	TRBV5-1	ASSFVGGGLAGDEQF
few	TRBJ2-5	TRBV7-9	ASRVGAGDGETQY